Presented here are 26 T cell receptor beta chains from one specimen sequenced in a study of shared clonotypes between healthy human individuals. The table came from immunoSEQ multiplex PCR; TCRdb's copy has only in-frame clones and leaves some out. Among around 2.3 million clones listed, around 95% were seen once. The sequenced sample consisted of naive CD4+ T cells sorted from blood. Noted subset: CD45RA+ positively selected. The origin of the receptors is a man between 18 and 35 years old in good health.

This clone has a single count. The J gene is TRBJ1-2, the V gene TRBV5-1; D is unresolved. The CDR3 length is 13 residues. The germline V gene has CDR1 SGHRS and CDR2 YFSETQ. Trimming left V 6 bases short and J 0 bases short, with 9 bases between. The CDR3: CASNPGTNYGYTF. DNA for the CDR3: TGCGCCAGCAACCCGGGAACTAACTATGGCTACACCTTC. Full variable domain (missing parts from reference TRBV5-1 and TRBJ1-2): KAGVTQTPRYLIKTRGQQVTLSCSPISGHRSVSWYQQTPGQGLQFLFEYFSETQRNKGNFPGRFSGRQFSNSRSEMNVSTLELGDSALYLCASNPGTNYGYTFGSGTRLTVV.

The genes are TRBV15 and TRBJ2-3, with 9 nucleotides matching TRBD2. Germline trimming cut 2 bases from V and 0 bases from J; bases unmatched to any gene: 6. Germline CDR1 reads LNHNV; CDR2 reads YYDKDF (reference sequence). CDR3 size: 17 residues. CDR3 in DNA: TGTGCCACCAGCAGACAACTAGCGGGCACTAGCACAGATACGCAGTATTTT. This codes for CATSRQLAGTSTDTQYF.

The rearrangement uses TRBV2 and TRBJ2-1; D might be TRBD2 (6 bases). From germline, CDR1 is SNHLY and CDR2 FYNNEI. V lost 8 bases and J lost 9, with 17 bases in between. The CDR3 length is 13 residues. The CDR3 loop reads CASAPEGGGEQFF. The DNA of the CDR3 is TGTGCCAGCGCACCTGAGGGAGGCGGTGAGCAGTTCTTC.

J is TRBJ2-5 and V is TRBV5-1; TRBD1 or TRBD2 may be the D gene (6 bases each). Between the trimmed V and J ends, which lost 0 bases and 6 bases, there was a span of 18 bases. Looked up from germline, CDR1 is SGHRS and CDR2 is YFSETQ. The length of the CDR3 is 16 residues. DNA of the CDR3: TGCGCCAGCAGCTTGGTGGGGGGCGACCCCGGGAAGACCCAGTACTTC. This translates into CASSLVGGDPGKTQYF.

The chain joins TRBV30 to TRBJ1-1; a weak D match, TRBD1 (6 bases). Germline V gene sequence: CDR1 GTSNPN, CDR2 SVGIG (reference sequence). The CDR3 contains 14 residues. Trimming took off 5 bases at V and 1 base at J, with 14 bases between the two ends. CDR3 loop: CAWFNRAGNTEAFF. The CDR3 coding sequence is TGTGCCTGGTTTAACAGGGCGGGGAACACTGAAGCTTTCTTT.

The chain links TRBV5-1 to TRBJ1-6; no reliable D call. Per the germline V gene, CDR1 is SGHRS and CDR2 is YFSETQ. Between the trimmed V and J ends, which lost 5 bases and 7 bases, there was a span of 7 bases. This CDR3 spans 12 amino acids. The CDR3 DNA is TGCGCCAGCAGGGTAGGAAATTCACCCCTCCACTTT. Amino acid sequence: CASRVGNSPLHF.

This clone was seen just once. The genes are TRBV6-5 and TRBJ2-2; 7 bases align to TRBD2. The germline CDR1 and CDR2 sequences are MNHEY and SVGAGI. The CDR3 has 14 amino acids. After removal of 7 bases from V and 2 bases from J, the junction contained 4 bases not matched to a gene. CDR3 DNA: TGTGCCAGCACAGCTAGCGGCAACACCGGGGAGCTGTTTTTT. This translates into CASTASGNTGELFF.

The V gene is TRBV5-4, the J gene TRBJ2-3, with 8 nucleotides matching TRBD2. Per germline, CDR1 SGHNT and CDR2 YYREEE (reference sequence). This CDR3 is 18 amino acids long. The ends lost 4 bases at V and 0 bases at J; junction bases unmatched: 13. CDR3 residues: CASSKAAGLGTSTDTQYF. The DNA for the CDR3 is TGTGCCAGCAGCAAAGCTGCGGGACTAGGTACTAGCACAGATACGCAGTATTTT. The whole variable domain, filled in from reference TRBV5-4 and TRBJ2-3, reads ETGVTQSPTHLIKTRGQQVTLRCSSQSGHNTVSWYQQALGQGPQFIFQYYREEENGRGNFPPRFSGLQFPNYSSELNVNALELDDSALYLCASSKAAGLGTSTDTQYFGPGTRLTVL.

The chain uses TRBV23-1 and TRBJ1-5, with 8 positions matching TRBD1. TRBV23-1 qualifies as an ORF whose function is uncertain. The CDR3 is 14 amino acids. After removal of 2 bases from V and 6 bases from J, the junction contained 3 bases not matched to a gene. The CDR3: CASSQNRGGQPQHF. Here the CDR3 DNA reads TGCGCCAGCAGTCAAAACAGGGGGGGTCAGCCCCAGCATTTT.

Note on this clone: Germline and junction disagree at one end, which may indicate a read error. The rearrangement joins TRBV7-7 to TRBJ2-1; no firm D call. Germline-derived CDR1 and CDR2 are SSHAT and FNYEAQ (reference sequence). This CDR3 comprises 15 residues. CDR3 sequence (DNA): TGTGCTAGCAGCTCGGGTGAAGGTCACGGATTCGAGCAGTTCTTC. This gives the protein CASSSGEGHGFEQFF.

In the case of this clone: At the DNA level, this CDR3 is encoded by other sequences in the same sample as well. This chain links TRBV15 with TRBJ2-5; D remains ambiguous. This CDR3 region has 14 residues. Deletions cut 0 bases from V and 2 bases from J, with 7 bases between. CDR1 is LNHNV, CDR2 YYDKDF, per germline (reference sequence). CDR3 nucleotide sequence: TGTGCCACCAGCAGAGATCGGGCACAAGAGACCCAGTACTTC. Its protein product is CATSRDRAQETQYF.

The V call is TRBV5-1, the J call TRBJ2-7; possibly TRBD1 or TRBD2 for D (5 bases each). There are 13 residues in the CDR3. V lost 0 bases to trimming and J lost 5 bases, with 9 bases between them. Per germline, CDR1 SGHRS and CDR2 YFSETQ. For the CDR3, the DNA is TGCGCCAGCAGCTTGGGAGGGGAACACGAGCAGTACTTC. Protein: CASSLGGEHEQYF. Full variable domain (rest looked up from reference TRBV5-1 and TRBJ2-7): KAGVTQTPRYLIKTRGQQVTLSCSPISGHRSVSWYQQTPGQGLQFLFEYFSETQRNKGNFPGRFSGRQFSNSRSEMNVSTLELGDSALYLCASSLGGEHEQYFGPGTRLTVT.

The chain uses TRBV18 and TRBJ2-7; 10 nucleotides line up with TRBD2. J was trimmed by 6 bases and V by 7 bases; bases with no gene match: 9. The length of the CDR3 is 14 residues. Germline values: CDR1 KGHSH, CDR2 LQKENI. CDR3 sequence (DNA): TGTGCCAGCTACTCCGGGCCTAGCGGGGGCGAGCAGTACTTC. As protein: CASYSGPSGGEQYF.

The rearrangement joins TRBV10-2 to TRBJ2-7; D not resolved. The length of the CDR3 is 17 residues. CDR1 and CDR2 from the germline V gene are WSHSY and SAAADI. V was cut by 0 bases and J by 7 bases, with 22 bases left in between. The CDR3 sequence: CASSESRRNLFYVEQYF. CDR3 DNA: TGCGCCAGCAGTGAGTCTCGACGAAACTTATTCTACGTTGAGCAGTACTTC.

V and J are TRBV7-9 and TRBJ2-5; D remains ambiguous. This CDR3 is 13 amino acids long. V lost 4 bases and J lost 5, with 11 bases in between. Germline V lookup: CDR1 SEHNR, CDR2 FQNEAQ (reference sequence). As DNA, the CDR3 is TGTGCCAGCAGCTCCCGCTCCCGGGAGACCCAGTACTTC. This codes for CASSSRSRETQYF. Variable domain in full (rest from reference TRBV7-9 and TRBJ2-5): DTGVSQNPRHKITKRGQNVTFRCDPISEHNRLYWYRQTLGQGPEFLTYFQNEAQLEKSRLLSDRFSAERPKGSFSTLEIQRTEQGDSAMYLCASSSRSRETQYFGPGTRLLVL.

Only one count was recorded for this clone. The J gene is TRBJ2-1, the V gene TRBV6-5; TRBD1 matches 7 bases. CDR3 size: 13 residues. Germline CDR1 is MNHEY and CDR2 is SVGAGI. V dropped 6 bases and J dropped 7; count of bases not matched to a gene: 6. CDR3 bases: TGTGCCAGCAGCCGAGGACAGGTAAATGAGCAGTTCTTC. It encodes CASSRGQVNEQFF.

The J gene is TRBJ2-1, the V gene TRBV18; D unresolved. The CDR3 covers 12 residues. V dropped 1 base and J dropped 15 bases, with 13 bases sitting between them. CDR1 is KGHSH and CDR2 is LQKENI in the germline V gene. The CDR3 DNA is TGTGCCAGCTCACCACAAGCGCCGGAACGGTTCTTC. Protein: CASSPQAPERFF.

The rearrangement joins TRBV19 to TRBJ2-1, with TRBD1 identical over 7 bases. V trimming: 4 bases; J trimming: 6 bases; junction bases outside the gene matches: 24. This CDR3 is 20 amino acids long. Per germline, CDR1 LNHDA and CDR2 SQIVND (reference sequence). The CDR3 loop is CASSTTLRTGGSGRGNEQFF. The CDR3 DNA sequence: TGTGCCAGTAGTACTACACTCAGGACAGGTGGCTCTGGGAGAGGCAATGAGCAGTTCTTC.

The chain has TRBV13 and TRBJ2-3; 7 bases match TRBD1. The J segment lost 8 bases and the V segment lost 5 bases, leaving 4 bases of the junction unmatched. The germline V gene has CDR1 PRHDT and CDR2 FYEKMQ (reference sequence). The CDR3 runs to 12 residues. CDR3 nucleotide sequence: TGTGCCAGCAGCCACAGGGGTCCTACGCAGTATTTT. Encoded protein: CASSHRGPTQYF.

This sequence joins TRBV28 and TRBJ1-2, with D maybe TRBD1 (6 bases). The V end was cut by 5 bases, the J end by 4 bases, with 14 bases between. The germline gives CDR1 MDHEN, CDR2 SYDVKM. The CDR3 sequence is 14 residues long. The DNA for the CDR3 is TGTGCCAGCAGTCCTACAGGGAATCCCTATGGCTACACCTTC. Translating it yields CASSPTGNPYGYTF.

About this clone: This may come from a read error, since a much larger clone is one base off. The V and J genes are TRBV11-2 and TRBJ1-1; D not certain. This CDR3 has 13 amino acids. Germline V gene lookup returns CDR1 SGHAT and CDR2 FQNNGV. V was pared by 0 bases and J by 1 base, with 3 bases between. In DNA form, the CDR3 reads TGTGCCAGCAGCTTAGACCAGAACACTGAAGCTTTCTTT. It codes for CASSLDQNTEAFF.

V gene TRBV6-5 combines with J gene TRBJ1-6, with D possibly being TRBD1 (6 bases). This CDR3 spans 14 amino acids. Trimming shortened V by 5 bases and J by 6 bases, and 11 bases separated the two germline ends. Germline V gene lookup returns CDR1 MNHEY and CDR2 SVGAGI. The CDR3 sequence is CASSGQFVNSPLHF. The CDR3 bases are TGTGCCAGCAGTGGACAGTTCGTTAATTCACCCCTCCACTTT.

The chain combines TRBV30 with TRBJ2-7; 8 bases match TRBD2. This CDR3 region has 14 residues. With 5 bases clipped from V and 3 bases from J, the junction kept 9 bases outside the gene matches. In germline, CDR1 is GTSNPN, CDR2 SVGIG (reference sequence). The CDR3 sequence is CAWGGGTPRYEQYF. In DNA, the CDR3 is TGTGCCTGGGGCGGGGGGACCCCACGCTACGAGCAGTACTTC.

With respect to this clone: The identical CDR3 is also encoded by other nucleotide sequences in the sample. The rearrangement joins TRBV7-2 to TRBJ2-5, with 7 bases matching TRBD2. The V and J ends lost 2 bases and 4 bases, in that order; junction bases with no gene match: 1. The CDR3 is made up of 13 amino acids. CDR1 and CDR2 (germline): SGHTA, FQGNSA. Here the CDR3 DNA reads TGTGCCAGCAGCTTACGGGGGGTAGAGACCCAGTACTTC. Protein product: CASSLRGVETQYF. Full variable domain (missing parts from reference TRBV7-2 and TRBJ2-5): GAGVSQSPSNKVTEKGKDVELRCDPISGHTALYWYRQSLGQGLEFLIYFQGNSAPDKSGLPSDRFSAERTGGSVSTLTIQRTQQEDSAVYLCASSLRGVETQYFGPGTRLLVL.

The V gene is TRBV5-1, the J gene TRBJ2-7, with 9 bases that match TRBD1. The CDR3 has 15 residues. The J segment lost 3 bases and the V segment lost 4 bases, leaving 8 bases of the junction unmatched. Germline CDR1 reads SGHRS; CDR2 reads YFSETQ. DNA for the CDR3: TGCGCCAGCAGCCCGGACGGGACAGGGAGCTACGAGCAGTACTTC. This codes for CASSPDGTGSYEQYF.

This clone was seen just once. This sequence joins TRBV25-1 and TRBJ1-6; TRBD1 might be the D (6 bases). The CDR3 totals 13 residues. V dropped 8 bases and J dropped 5 bases, with 10 bases sitting between them. Per the germline V gene, CDR1 is MGHDK and CDR2 is SYGVNS. Here the CDR3 reads CASGQSDNSPLHF. DNA of the CDR3: TGTGCCAGCGGACAGTCGGATAATTCACCCCTCCACTTT.